These 5 T cell receptor beta chains came from one sample sequenced in a study of early T cells in non-severe SARS-CoV-2 infection (dated by TCRdb to the early 2020s). The library was prepared using 5' RACE. For sequencing, a NextSeq 500 was employed. TCRdb ran its own pipeline on the public reads, namely fastp trimming at Q25 and MiXCR clone calling, and kept in-frame beta chains. Entries are consolidated by CDR3 protein sequence, retaining the most common genes and DNA. The sample table lists fewer than 35,000 distinct CDR3 sequences, 5% to 6% of them with a count of one. Of the sample, around an eighth falls within the top ten clones. The sequenced sample was whole blood. The receptor source for this set is an adult who was a healthcare worker with PCR-confirmed SARS-CoV-2 infection or an uninfected control (not recorded which).

CDR3 region: CASSQDAGRREKLFF. The CDR3 coding sequence is TGCGCCAGCAGCCAAGATGCGGGAAGAAGAGAAAAACTGTTTTTT. This chain uses TRBV4-1 with TRBJ1-4; the D is unclear. Trimming took off 0 bases at V and 8 bases at J, with 13 bases between the two ends. CDR3 size: 15 residues. Germline V lookup: CDR1 MGHRA, CDR2 YSYEKL.

This clonotype showed up many times. The V gene is TRBV4-3, the J gene TRBJ2-1; TRBD2 matches 7 bases. This CDR3 is built from 15 residues. Germline V gene lookup returns CDR1 LGHNA and CDR2 YSLEER. Trimming took 0 bases from V and 3 from J; bases not matched to a gene: 2. CDR3 coding DNA: TGCGCCAGCAGCCAAGAGAGCGGGGTCTACAATGAGCAGTTCTTC. This codes for CASSQESGVYNEQFF.

This clonotype was seen at least ten times. Relative to the germline gene, one junction end is altered; a read error may explain this. V is TRBV20-1 and J is TRBJ2-3; 7 nucleotides align to TRBD2. The CDR3 is 15 amino acids. Germline lookup yields CDR1 DFQATT and CDR2 SNEGSKA (reference sequence). The DNA of the CDR3 is TGCAGTGCCAGAGATAGCGGGCAAAGCACAGATACGCAGTATTTT. It translates to CSARDSGQSTDTQYF.

This clonotype was detected ten times or more. The V and J genes are TRBV12-3 or TRBV12-4 and TRBJ2-1; 10 bases map to TRBD1. The V gene end was trimmed by 3 bases and the J gene end by 5 bases; junction bases not matched to a gene: 10. The CDR3 has 17 amino acids. CDR3 sequence reads: CASSFLRGTGVNNEQFF. CDR3 coding DNA: TGTGCCAGCAGTTTCCTTAGAGGGACAGGGGTTAACAATGAGCAGTTCTTC.

This clonotype was seen a handful of times. The J gene is TRBJ1-1, the V gene TRBV5-1, with D unclear. Trimming took 0 bases from V and 0 from J, leaving 9 bases between them. Per germline, CDR1 SGHRS and CDR2 YFSETQ. CDR3 length: 15 amino acids. In nucleotides, the CDR3 is TGCGCCAGCAGCTTGGACGGTCGCATGAACACTGAAGCTTTCTTT. It codes for CASSLDGRMNTEAFF.